These 9 T cell receptor beta chains were sequenced from one sample in a study of metastatic and nonmetastatic thyroid tumors. From the PCR reads, TCRdb re-called clones with MiXCR. The data contain about 30,000 clones, 4% of them seen just once; the ten biggest clones take up about 21%. There were no patients who had received any treatment before thyroid surgery. The sequencing input was blood. These receptors all stem from a female donor with papillary thyroid cancer or a benign thyroid nodule (not recorded which). Some clones in this sample may be carry-over from other donors' samples.

This clone has a handful of counts. V usage is TRBV11-2 and J usage is TRBJ2-2; no clear D gene. CDR1 is SGHAT, CDR2 FQNNGV, per germline. Trimming left V 2 bases short and J 10 bases short, with 5 bases between. The CDR3 runs 11 residues. Here the CDR3 reads CASSLFKELFF. DNA of the CDR3: TGTGCCAGCAGCTTATTCAAGGAGCTGTTTTTT.

This clone was seen a handful of times. A read error may be the cause here, since a much bigger clone is one base away. The chain is built from TRBV4-1 and TRBJ2-7; 11 bases fit TRBD2. CDR3 length: 19 amino acids. In germline, CDR1 is MGHRA, CDR2 YSYEKL. CDR3 nucleotide sequence: TGCGCCAGCAGCCTCAGAGGGGATAGCGGGAGGGCCCTTATCTACGAGCAGTGCTTC. Translation gives CASSLRGDSGRALIYEQCF.

This clone was seen repeatedly, ten times or more. The chain links TRBV5-4 to TRBJ2-5, with D unresolved. V gave up 0 bases and J gave up 5 bases, with 11 bases separating them. The CDR3 contains 14 residues. Germline V gene sequence: CDR1 SGHNT, CDR2 YYREEE (reference sequence). The CDR3 spells CASSLETKEETQYF. The DNA for the CDR3 is TGTGCCAGCAGCTTGGAGACGAAGGAGGAGACCCAGTACTTC.

This clone was picked up a small number of times. The chain carries TRBV20-1 and TRBJ1-2, with unresolved D. V was shortened by 0 bases and J by 7 bases, with 12 bases between the two germline ends. Germline values: CDR1 DFQATT, CDR2 SNEGSKA (reference sequence). The CDR3 is 13 residues long. The CDR3 nucleotides are TGCAGTGCTAGAGAACCCGGCCTTTCTGGCTACACCTTC. This translates into CSAREPGLSGYTF.

The chain couples TRBV19 to TRBJ2-2; 10 bases map to TRBD2. The germline V gene has CDR1 LNHDA and CDR2 SQIVND (reference sequence). The CDR3 contains 15 residues. With V trimmed by 5 bases and J by 3 bases, 3 bases remained unmatched. The CDR3 DNA reads as TGTGCCAGTAGTGCCCTAGCGGGAGACACCGGGGAGCTGTTTTTT. The encoded protein is CASSALAGDTGELFF.

On this clone: At one of its ends the junction is not consistent with the germline gene, which may arise from a read error. CDR3 DNA sequence: TGTGCCAGCTCACCAACTAGCGGCTACTATGAGCAGTTCTTC. Protein sequence: CASSPTSGYYEQFF. The chain joins TRBV18 to TRBJ2-1, with 8 bases identical to TRBD2. This CDR3 is 14 amino acids long. Germline loops: CDR1 KGHSH, CDR2 LQKENI. Together with reference TRBV18 and TRBJ2-1, the CDR3 gives the full variable domain: NAGVMQNPRHLVRRRGQEARLRCSPMKGHSHVYWYRQLPEEGLKFMVYLQKENIIDESGMPKERFSAEFPKEGPSILRIQQVVRGDSAAYFCASSPTSGYYEQFFGPGTRLTVL.

This clone was picked up a small number of times. This chain links TRBV24-1 with TRBJ1-5; D gene unclear. The CDR3 totals 13 residues. CDR1 is KGHDR and CDR2 is SFDVKD in the germline V gene. Trimming shortened V by 2 bases and J by 4 bases, and 5 bases separated the two germline ends. Here the CDR3 DNA reads TGTGCCACCAGTGATTACAGTAATCAGCCCCAGCATTTT. Translating gives CATSDYSNQPQHF.

At least ten counts were recorded for this clone. The chain employs TRBV6-5 and TRBJ1-2; TRBD1 matches at 9 bases. The CDR3 is 13 residues long. CDR1 MNHEY and CDR2 SVGAGI come from the germline V gene. Trimming cost V 2 bases and J 8 bases; bases outside gene matches: 3. The CDR3 DNA reads as TGTGCCAGCAGTTACGGGACAGGGAACGGCTACACCTTC. It is translated as CASSYGTGNGYTF.

In its sample, this clone was seen many times. The V gene is TRBV2, the J gene TRBJ2-5; no firm D call. This CDR3 has 12 amino acids. The germline gives CDR1 SNHLY, CDR2 FYNNEI. V shed 8 bases and J shed 2 bases, with 9 bases lying between them. The CDR3 loop is CASSEVQETQYF. In nucleotides, the CDR3 is TGTGCCAGCTCAGAGGTGCAAGAGACCCAGTACTTC.